This TCR beta chain is from a study of blood T cells in healthy people across ages. Findings of the study overall: The fall in TCR beta diversity per million T cells was roughly linear with age. Both naive CD4+ cell counts and diversity were greater in long-lived donors than in aged donors.

Sample-barcoded 5' priming and a J-beta primer mix drove a second PCR of roughly 7 to 11 cycles. TCRdb reanalysed the 5' RACE reads using MiXCR and keeps one entry per CDR3 protein. Found here are about 620,000 distinct CDR3 sequences, 52% of them singletons; the top ten hold roughly 12%. As to this clonotype: Its antigen is still unknown.

V was pared by 1 base and J by 2 bases, with 12 bases between. The CDR3 contains 17 residues. Germline-derived CDR1 and CDR2 are SGHDN and FVKESK. This TCR was recovered from a woman of 80 years or more in good health. The material sequenced was blood. The chain combines TRBV14 with TRBJ2-6; possibly TRBD2 for D (5 bases). Written as DNA, the CDR3 is TGTGCCAGCAGCCAAGTGAGACTAAGCGCTGGGGCCAACGTCCTGACTTTC. Translating gives CASSQVRLSAGANVLTF.